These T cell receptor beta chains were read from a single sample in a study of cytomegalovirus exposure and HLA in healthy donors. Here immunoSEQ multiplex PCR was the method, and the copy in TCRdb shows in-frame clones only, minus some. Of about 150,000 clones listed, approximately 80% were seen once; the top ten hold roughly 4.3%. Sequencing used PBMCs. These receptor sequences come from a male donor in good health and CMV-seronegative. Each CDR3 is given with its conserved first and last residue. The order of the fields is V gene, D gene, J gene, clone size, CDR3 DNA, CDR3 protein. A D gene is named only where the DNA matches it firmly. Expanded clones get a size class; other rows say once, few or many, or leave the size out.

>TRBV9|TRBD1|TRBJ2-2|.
TGTGCCAGCAGCTACGAGGGACAGACCACCGGGGAGCTGTTTTTT
CASSYEGQTTGELFF
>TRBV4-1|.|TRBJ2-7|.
TGCGCCAGCAGCCACCAAGACAGGTCGGCGGACGAGCAGTACTTC
CASSHQDRSADEQYF
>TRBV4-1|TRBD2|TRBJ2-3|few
TGCGCCAGCAGCCCTTTAGCGGGAGTCCTTACAGATACGCAGTATTTT
CASSPLAGVLTDTQYF
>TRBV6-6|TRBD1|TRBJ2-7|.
TGTGCCAGCAGCCACACAGGGGACTACGAGCAGTACTTC
CASSHTGDYEQYF
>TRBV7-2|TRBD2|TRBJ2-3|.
TGTGCCAGCAGCCTACTAGCGGGCGACACAGATACGCAGTATTTT
CASSLLAGDTDTQYF
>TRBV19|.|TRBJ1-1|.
TGTGCCAGTAGTATAGTTCAGGGGTTGGGGATCACTGAAGCTTTCTTT
CASSIVQGLGITEAFF
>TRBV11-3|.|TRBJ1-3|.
TGTGCCAGCAGCTTAGAATGTAACAGCCACTCTGGAAACACCATATATTTT
CASSLECNSHSGNTIYF
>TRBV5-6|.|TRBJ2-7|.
TGTGCCAGCAGCGGAGGATCTTTCCACGAGCAGTACTTC
CASSGGSFHEQYF
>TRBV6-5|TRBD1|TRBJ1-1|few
TGTGCCAGCAGAATGGACAGGGGTCGAACTGAAGCTTTCTTT
CASRMDRGRTEAFF
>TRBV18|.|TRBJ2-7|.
TGTGCCAGCTCAGCGAGCGAGGCGGGCGCCGCTTTCTACTACGAGCAGTACTTC
CASSASEAGAAFYYEQYF
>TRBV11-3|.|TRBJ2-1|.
TGTGCCAGCAGCATCCGGGACAAGGAGGTTGAGCAGTTCTTC
CASSIRDKEVEQFF
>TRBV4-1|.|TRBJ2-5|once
TGCGCCAGCAGCCAAGATTGGGGGGGGCAATTGGAGACCCAGTACTTC
CASSQDWGGQLETQYF
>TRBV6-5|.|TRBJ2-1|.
TGTGCCAGCAGTCGCTCACGGAATGAGCAGTTCTTC
CASSRSRNEQFF
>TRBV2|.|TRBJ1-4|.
TGTGCCAGCAGTTCCCCCCCGGGGTCGACAGGTTTTTATTCAACTAATGAAAAACTGTTTTTT
CASSSPPGSTGFYSTNEKLFF
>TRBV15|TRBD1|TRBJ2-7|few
TGTGCCACCAGCAGAGGGGGACAGGTATCCTACGAGCAGTACTTC
CATSRGGQVSYEQYF
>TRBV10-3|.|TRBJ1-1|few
TGTGCCATCAGTGAGTCAACGGGAGCTTTCTTT
CAISESTGAFF
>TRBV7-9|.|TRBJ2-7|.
TGTGCCAGCAGCACATTCTACGAGCAGTACTTC
CASSTFYEQYF
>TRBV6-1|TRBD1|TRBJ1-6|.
TGTGCCAGCAGTGGCAAACCGGGACAGGGTAATTCACCCCTCCACTTT
CASSGKPGQGNSPLHF
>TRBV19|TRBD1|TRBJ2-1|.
TGTGCCAGCCAGGGGGCCCGCGGTCATGAGCAGTTCTTC
CASQGARGHEQFF
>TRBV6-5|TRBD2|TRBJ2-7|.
TGTGCCAGCAGTTACCGGACTAGCGGGGGTAGCGAGCAGTACTTC
CASSYRTSGGSEQYF
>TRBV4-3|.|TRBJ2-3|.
TGCGCCAGCAGCCAGAGGGACTTCGACACAGATACGCAGTATTTT
CASSQRDFDTDTQYF
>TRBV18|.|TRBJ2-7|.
TGTGCCAGCAAGGACAGTTCTAACTCCTACGAGCAGTACTTC
CASKDSSNSYEQYF
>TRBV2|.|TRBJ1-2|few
TGTGCCAGCAGTGAAGAATCCGGACTGTCGATCCTAGGCTACACCTTC
CASSEESGLSILGYTF
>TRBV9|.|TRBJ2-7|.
TGTGCCAGCAGCGTAGGAGGTTATGGATACGAGCAGTACTTC
CASSVGGYGYEQYF
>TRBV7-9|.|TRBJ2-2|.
TGTGCCAGCAGCTTAGCGGGGAGAAACACCGGGGAGCTGTTTTTT
CASSLAGRNTGELFF
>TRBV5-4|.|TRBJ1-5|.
TGTGCCAGCAGCTTGCGGGAAAGCAATCAGCCCCAGCATTTT
CASSLRESNQPQHF
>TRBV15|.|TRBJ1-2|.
TGTGCCACCAGCAGAGGAGGCGGCTACTATGGCTACACCTTC
CATSRGGGYYGYTF
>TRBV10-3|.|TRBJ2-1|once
TGTGCCATCGGAGACAATGAGCAGTTCTTC
CAIGDNEQFF
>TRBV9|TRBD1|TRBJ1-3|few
TGTGCCAGCAGCGTAGAGGGGGCGGGAAACACCATATATTTT
CASSVEGAGNTIYF